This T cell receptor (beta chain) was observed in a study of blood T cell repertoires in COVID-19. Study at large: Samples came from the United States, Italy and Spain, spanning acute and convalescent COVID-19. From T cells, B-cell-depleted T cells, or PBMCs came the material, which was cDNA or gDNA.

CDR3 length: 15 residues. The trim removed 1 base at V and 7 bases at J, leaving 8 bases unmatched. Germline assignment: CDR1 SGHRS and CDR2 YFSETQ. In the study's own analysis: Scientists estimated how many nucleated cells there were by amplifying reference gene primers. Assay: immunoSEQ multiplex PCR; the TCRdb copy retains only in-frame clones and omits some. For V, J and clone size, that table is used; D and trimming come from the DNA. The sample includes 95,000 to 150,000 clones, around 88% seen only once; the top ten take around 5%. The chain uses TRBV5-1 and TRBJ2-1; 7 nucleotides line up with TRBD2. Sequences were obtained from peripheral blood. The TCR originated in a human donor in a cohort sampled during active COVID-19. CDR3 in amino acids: CASSLIAGEGNEQFF. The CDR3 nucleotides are TGCGCCAGCAGCTTGATCGCGGGAGAGGGGAATGAGCAGTTCTTC.